This is a list of T cell receptor beta chains from one sample in a study of shared clonotypes between healthy human individuals. The method was immunoSEQ multiplex PCR; TCRdb's version includes in-frame clones alone and lacks a portion of them. The sample has over 1.5 million clones, 98% seen once. The specimen sequenced was naive CD4+ T cells sorted from blood. The receptors shown here come from a man aged 25-45 years in good health. CDR3s include the opening cysteine and the closing phenylalanine or tryptophan. Each record gives: CDR3 DNA, CDR3 protein, clone size, V gene, J gene, D gene. The D gene is left open where the match is weak. Some rows mark clone size as missing; the rest say once, few, many or name a class of expanded clone.

cdr3_nt: TGCGCCAGCAGCTTGGGACAGGGGGGCTATGGCTACACCTTC
cdr3_aa: CASSLGQGGYGYTF
clone_size: -
v_call: TRBV5-1
j_call: TRBJ1-2
d_call: TRBD1

cdr3_nt: TGTGCCAGCAGTTACCGAAGTAGGATTGTAGATACGCAGTATTTT
cdr3_aa: CASSYRSRIVDTQYF
clone_size: -
v_call: TRBV6-6
j_call: TRBJ2-3
d_call: -

cdr3_nt: TGCGCCAGCACGATCGGGACACCCTCCTACGAGCAGTACTTC
cdr3_aa: CASTIGTPSYEQYF
clone_size: -
v_call: TRBV5-1
j_call: TRBJ2-7
d_call: -

cdr3_nt: TGCGCCAGCAGCCAAGCCCACCTCCGCGAAGAGACCCAGTACTTC
cdr3_aa: CASSQAHLREETQYF
clone_size: -
v_call: TRBV4-3
j_call: TRBJ2-5
d_call: -

cdr3_nt: TGTGCCAGCAGCCCCGGAGGAGGGAGGCAAGAGACCCAGTACTTC
cdr3_aa: CASSPGGGRQETQYF
clone_size: -
v_call: TRBV7-3
j_call: TRBJ2-5
d_call: -

cdr3_nt: TGTGCCAGCAGCTTAGATCAGGGTTCGGCGACCCAGTACTTC
cdr3_aa: CASSLDQGSATQYF
clone_size: -
v_call: TRBV7-2
j_call: TRBJ2-5
d_call: -

cdr3_nt: TGTGCCATCGACAGCTACGAGCAGTACTTC
cdr3_aa: CAIDSYEQYF
clone_size: -
v_call: TRBV10-3
j_call: TRBJ2-7
d_call: -

cdr3_nt: TGTGCCAGAGTGAGGGGGACAGCCACGTTCTCTGAGACCCAGTACTTC
cdr3_aa: CARVRGTATFSETQYF
clone_size: -
v_call: TRBV25-1
j_call: TRBJ2-5
d_call: TRBD1

cdr3_nt: TGTGCCAGCAGTGAATTGAGGGATCGAAACACCATATATTTT
cdr3_aa: CASSELRDRNTIYF
clone_size: -
v_call: TRBV25-1
j_call: TRBJ1-3
d_call: -

cdr3_nt: TGTGCCAGCACTCCGACCACCGGGCTCGTCTACAATGAGCAGTTCTTC
cdr3_aa: CASTPTTGLVYNEQFF
clone_size: -
v_call: TRBV27
j_call: TRBJ2-1
d_call: -

cdr3_nt: TGTGCCAGCAGCGTAGCCCCGTCTGGAAACACCATATATTTT
cdr3_aa: CASSVAPSGNTIYF
clone_size: -
v_call: TRBV9
j_call: TRBJ1-3
d_call: -

cdr3_nt: TGTGCCAGCAGCTGGACAGGGGGGAACACTGAAGCTTTCTTT
cdr3_aa: CASSWTGGNTEAFF
clone_size: -
v_call: TRBV7-2
j_call: TRBJ1-1
d_call: TRBD1

cdr3_nt: TGCGCCAGCAGCTTGGCCGGGACAGTAAACACCGGGGAGCTGTTTTTT
cdr3_aa: CASSLAGTVNTGELFF
clone_size: -
v_call: TRBV5-1
j_call: TRBJ2-2
d_call: TRBD1

cdr3_nt: TGCAGCGTTGAGGGGACTAGCGGGAGATTAGATACGCAGTATTTT
cdr3_aa: CSVEGTSGRLDTQYF
clone_size: -
v_call: TRBV29-1
j_call: TRBJ2-3
d_call: TRBD2

cdr3_nt: TGTGCCAGCACCTCAGCGGGAGGCCACCCGGGGGTGCAGTATTTT
cdr3_aa: CASTSAGGHPGVQYF
clone_size: -
v_call: TRBV27
j_call: TRBJ2-3
d_call: TRBD2

cdr3_nt: TGTGCCAGCAGCAAAACGTACCCATGGGACAGGGGGTTCTACGAGCAGTACTTC
cdr3_aa: CASSKTYPWDRGFYEQYF
clone_size: -
v_call: TRBV7-2
j_call: TRBJ2-7
d_call: TRBD1

cdr3_nt: TGTGCCAGCAGCTTAGCGGCTAGCGGGATACTCGAGAACACCGGGGAGCTGTTTTTT
cdr3_aa: CASSLAASGILENTGELFF
clone_size: -
v_call: TRBV7-9
j_call: TRBJ2-2
d_call: TRBD2

cdr3_nt: TGTGCCAGCAGAACAGGGTTATCGTACCAAGAGACCCAGTACTTC
cdr3_aa: CASRTGLSYQETQYF
clone_size: -
v_call: TRBV28
j_call: TRBJ2-5
d_call: -

cdr3_nt: TGTGCCAGCTCACCTCCCCCACAGGGAGGGGGCTACGAGCAGTACTTC
cdr3_aa: CASSPPPQGGGYEQYF
clone_size: -
v_call: TRBV18
j_call: TRBJ2-7
d_call: -

cdr3_nt: TGTGCCAGCCGTAGTCTCGGCACAGATACGCAGTATTTT
cdr3_aa: CASRSLGTDTQYF
clone_size: -
v_call: TRBV19
j_call: TRBJ2-3
d_call: -

cdr3_nt: TGTGCCAGCAGCTTAGGCCTAGCGGGCAACAATGAGCAGTTCTTC
cdr3_aa: CASSLGLAGNNEQFF
clone_size: -
v_call: TRBV7-8
j_call: TRBJ2-1
d_call: TRBD2

cdr3_nt: TGTGCCAGCAGCTTATCCCTAGCGGGAGCCCCCGGGGAGCTGTTTTTT
cdr3_aa: CASSLSLAGAPGELFF
clone_size: once
v_call: TRBV7-2
j_call: TRBJ2-2
d_call: TRBD2

cdr3_nt: TGCGCCAGCAGCTTGGAATTCCCAGGGCCCTATGGCTACACCTTC
cdr3_aa: CASSLEFPGPYGYTF
clone_size: -
v_call: TRBV5-1
j_call: TRBJ1-2
d_call: -

cdr3_nt: TGTGCCAGCAGCCTAAAACCCGCCTTCGGAGGGCAGTTCTTC
cdr3_aa: CASSLKPAFGGQFF
clone_size: -
v_call: TRBV14
j_call: TRBJ2-1
d_call: -

cdr3_nt: TGTGCCAGCAGTGGCCCTGTAGTACCGGAGCAGTACTTC
cdr3_aa: CASSGPVVPEQYF
clone_size: -
v_call: TRBV28
j_call: TRBJ2-7
d_call: -

cdr3_nt: TGTGCCAGCAGCGGGACAGCCGATCAGCCCCAGCATTTT
cdr3_aa: CASSGTADQPQHF
clone_size: -
v_call: TRBV7-8
j_call: TRBJ1-5
d_call: TRBD1